What follows are 13 T cell receptor beta chains derived from one specimen sequenced in a study of cytomegalovirus exposure and HLA in healthy donors (dated by TCRdb to 2017 to 2019). The library was prepared using the immunoSEQ multiplex PCR assay. TCRdb obtained this table from immuneACCESS and retained in-frame rearrangements with V and J assigned. These tables miss some clones; where compared with another copy, unresolved V genes account for less than half of the shortfall, and the remainder is unexplained. The sample data list about 50,000 clones, and about 91% of these were observed just once. Over 1.1% of the sample is in the top ten clones. The sequenced material came from PBMCs. These receptor sequences come from a man aged 18 to 30 in good health and CMV-seronegative.

The V call is TRBV9, the J call TRBJ2-5; 9 bases match TRBD2. V was pared by 3 bases and J by 5 bases, with 8 bases of the junction left unmatched. The CDR3 is 15 residues long. CDR1 and CDR2 from the germline V gene are SGDLS and YYNGEE. The CDR3 DNA reads TGTGCCAGCAGCGGTAGCGGGAGCAGGTGGGAGACCCAGTACTTC. As protein: CASSGSGSRWETQYF.

V usage is TRBV5-4 and J usage is TRBJ2-1, with 12 bases aligning to TRBD2. CDR1 is SGHNT, CDR2 YYREEE, per germline (reference sequence). With 4 bases clipped from V and 7 bases from J, the junction kept 15 bases outside the gene matches. The CDR3 is 18 amino acids. CDR3 sequence (DNA): TGTGCCAGCAGCCCACTAGCGGGAGGACACGGGGTAACAAATGAGCAGTTCTTC. Protein product: CASSPLAGGHGVTNEQFF.

V and J are TRBV28 and TRBJ2-7; D call uncertain. The CDR3 has 12 residues. Germline V gene lookup returns CDR1 MDHEN and CDR2 SYDVKM. V was trimmed by 7 bases and J by 4 bases, leaving 11 bases between them. CDR3 residues: CASKSQTYEQYF. The CDR3 nucleotides read TGTGCCAGCAAAAGTCAGACTTACGAGCAGTACTTC.

The genes are TRBV10-3 and TRBJ1-1; D call uncertain. This CDR3 has 15 amino acids. The V and J ends lost 4 bases and 3 bases respectively, with 15 bases between them. Looked up from germline, CDR1 is ENHRY and CDR2 is SYGVKD. The CDR3 DNA is TGTGCCATCAGTGGCCTAAGAGGGATGGACACTGAAGCTTTCTTT. Protein sequence: CAISGLRGMDTEAFF.

V is TRBV7-8 and J is TRBJ1-5; a weak D match, TRBD1 (5 bases). Deletions cut 1 base from V and 6 bases from J, with 13 bases between. The germline V gene encodes CDR1 SGHVS and CDR2 FQNEAQ. The CDR3 contains 15 residues. The CDR3, as DNA: TGTGCCAGCAGCTTAGGTTCGGGGGGAGGTCAGCCCCAGCATTTT. Translation gives CASSLGSGGGQPQHF. The whole variable domain, remainder taken from reference TRBV7-8 and TRBJ1-5, is GAGVSQSPRYKVAKRGQDVALRCDPISGHVSLFWYQQALGQGPEFLTYFQNEAQLDKSGLPSDRFFAERPEGSVSTLKIQRTQQEDSAVYLCASSLGSGGGQPQHFGDGTRLSIL.

The genes are TRBV10-1 and TRBJ2-1, with D possibly matching TRBD2 (7 bases). Per the germline V gene, CDR1 is WNHNN and CDR2 is SYGVQD (reference sequence). The CDR3 is 16 residues long. V lost 0 bases, J lost 4 bases, and 13 bases lay in between. This CDR3 is CASSESGGLNYNEQFF. The CDR3 region has the DNA TGCGCCAGCAGTGAGTCAGGGGGACTAAATTACAATGAGCAGTTCTTC.

CDR3 residues: CATSRDRASNQPQHF. CDR3 coding DNA: TGTGCCACCAGCAGAGACAGGGCGAGCAATCAGCCCCAGCATTTT. The chain carries TRBV15 and TRBJ1-5, with D possibly TRBD1 on 5 matching bases. This CDR3 is built from 15 residues. Per the germline V gene, CDR1 is LNHNV and CDR2 is YYDKDF (reference sequence). The ends were cut back, 0 bases at V and 1 base at J, with 7 bases in the middle.

V gene TRBV27 combines with J gene TRBJ2-2; D may be TRBD2 (6 bases). The CDR3 length is 13 residues. Germline CDR1 and CDR2: MNHEY and SMNVEV (reference sequence). Trimming shortened V by 5 bases and J by 9 bases, and 13 bases separated the two germline ends. The CDR3 region has the DNA TGTGCCAGCAGTGGGGGGATAGGGTGGGAGCTGTTTTTT. As protein: CASSGGIGWELFF.

The chain has TRBV7-2 and TRBJ1-1; 9 bases align to TRBD1. Germline assignment: CDR1 SGHTA and CDR2 FQGNSA. The CDR3 covers 13 residues. With 0 bases clipped from V and 8 bases from J, the junction kept 1 base outside the gene matches. CDR3 nucleotides: TGTGCCAGCAGCTTAGCGACAGGGGGGGAAGCTTTCTTT. It translates to CASSLATGGEAFF.

V is TRBV28 and J is TRBJ1-5; tentative D call: TRBD1 (5 bases). CDR1 is MDHEN, CDR2 SYDVKM, per germline. The CDR3 is 14 amino acids. V was cut by 6 bases and J by 3 bases, with 12 bases left in between. The CDR3, as DNA: TGTGCCAGCAGCCGGGGACTTCCCAATCAGCCCCAGCATTTT. It yields the protein CASSRGLPNQPQHF.

The chain links TRBV7-9 to TRBJ2-1; TRBD2 is a possible D gene (6 bases). V gave up 3 bases and J gave up 3 bases, with 15 bases separating them. This CDR3 has 16 residues. Germline assignment: CDR1 SEHNR and CDR2 FQNEAQ (reference sequence). CDR3 in amino acids: CASSFKGLANYNEQFF. DNA of the CDR3: TGTGCCAGCAGCTTTAAGGGTCTAGCGAACTACAATGAGCAGTTCTTC.

The rearrangement links TRBV20-1 to TRBJ2-1; no definite D call. In germline, CDR1 is DFQATT, CDR2 SNEGSKA (reference sequence). CDR3 size: 10 residues. The ends were cut back, 5 bases at V and 9 bases at J, with 8 bases in the middle. Written as DNA, the CDR3 is TGCAGTGCTGCGGCTCTTGAGCAGTTCTTC. The encoded protein is CSAAALEQFF.

Regarding this clone: The same CDR3 can be traced to other DNA sequences in this sample. The chain is built from TRBV6-4 and TRBJ2-3, with D maybe TRBD2 (5 bases). The CDR3 sequence is 15 residues long. Germline V gives CDR1 MRHNA, CDR2 SNTAGT. The V gene lost 0 bases and the J gene lost 1 base, with 8 bases spanning the gap. Here the CDR3 DNA reads TGTGCCAGCAGTGACTCATCCGGGGGCACAGATACGCAGTATTTT. This gives the protein CASSDSSGGTDTQYF.